These T cell receptor beta chains were read from a single sample in a study of CD8+ T cells in alopecia areata. Sequenced by immunoSEQ multiplex PCR; TCRdb stores in-frame clones only, minus some. The table records 90,000 or so clones, roughly 45% of them present only once. This sample comprised CD8+ T cells sorted from blood, obtained at week 24, from a patient treated with tofacitinib. The receptors were sampled from a human donor with alopecia areata. Both conserved end residues are trimmed from each CDR3.

length,V,J,CDR3
15,TRBV5-1,TRBJ2-1,ASSLGEGTGTYNEQF
13,TRBV7-9,TRBJ2-2,ASSLRRGNTGELF
10,TRBV6-1,TRBJ2-7,ASWTSGTGQY
12,TRBV9,TRBJ1-5,ASSVAGGSQPQH
15,TRBV5-4,TRBJ1-4,ASSLVPADSTNEKLF
15,TRBV5-4,TRBJ2-7,ASSPLVGGMEEDEQY
11,TRBV15,TRBJ1-1,ATSMQGATEAF
12,TRBV6-5,TRBJ1-1,ASDSTRGNTEAF
14,TRBV27,TRBJ2-7,ASSLRSSGRIYEQY
10,TRBV11-2,TRBJ1-1,ASSSQNTEAF
12,TRBV7-9,TRBJ2-1,ASISQGRDNEQF
14,TRBV6-5,TRBJ1-5,ASSYSGVGGNQPQH
15,TRBV7-2,TRBJ2-7,ASSPRGLAGGPDEQY
9,TRBV10-3,TRBJ2-7,AIGGGLEQY
9,TRBV19,TRBJ2-7,ASSWGYEQY
10,TRBV28,TRBJ2-7,ASSEEPREQY
13,TRBV2,TRBJ2-5,ASSEAGTGPETQY
14,TRBV4-1,TRBJ2-7,ASSRVFSGSSYEQY
11,TRBV29-1,TRBJ2-3,SVEQGSTDTQY
10,TRBV30,TRBJ2-2,ARHVNTGELF
15,TRBV25-1,TRBJ2-6,ASSPPGQGLWANVLT
11,TRBV29-1,TRBJ2-2,SARDSDTGELF
15,TRBV5-1,TRBJ1-1,ASSFYPRDRDLPEAF
13,TRBV11-2,TRBJ2-2,ASSFWGQATGELF
11,TRBV7-8,TRBJ2-5,ASSLSRQETQY
12,TRBV2,TRBJ1-1,ASSEYGGNTEAF
11,TRBV19,TRBJ2-5,ASSRSSQETQY
11,TRBV19,TRBJ2-5,ASSISLQETQY
16,TRBV25-1,TRBJ2-1,ASSVLAGGPVLYNEQF
10,TRBV28,TRBJ2-1,ASSSGDNEQF